The TCR beta chain described here comes from a study of monozygotic twins with inflammatory bowel disease. Findings of the study overall: Versus healthy twins, IBD patients showed fewer clonotypes shared with others, especially with disease activity.

On this clonotype itself: Its antigen is unidentified.

CDR1 is SQVTM and CDR2 is ANQGSEA in the germline V gene. The CDR3 is 13 amino acids. The authors made each sample's cDNA in eight separate reactions. The UMIs carried a 6-nucleotide sample barcode, and they were added by template switching. cDNA encoding TCRalpha and TCRbeta underwent two nested PCRs of approximately 17 and 9 cycles, each of which was followed by bead purification. Reanalyzing the 5' RACE reads, TCRdb keeps one entry per CDR3 protein, without DNA. In total, the table holds about 450,000 distinct CDR3 sequences. The rearrangement uses TRBV29-1 and TRBJ2-7; the D call from TCRdb, TRBD1, cannot be confirmed without DNA. Sequencing input: blood. This receptor was obtained from a human donor with ulcerative colitis or Crohn's disease, or a healthy co-twin of an affected twin (not recorded which). The CDR3 loop reads CSVGTTYSYEQYF.